The rows below give T cell receptor beta chains drawn from one sample of a study of blood T cell repertoires in COVID-19. Sequencing was performed with immunoSEQ multiplex PCR; in TCRdb, only in-frame clones are kept and a portion is missing. The sample holds more than 200,000 clones, 75% to 90% seen once. Material for sequencing was PBMCs or T cells enriched from blood (not recorded which). Source of these receptors: a woman aged 30 to 39 with acute COVID-19. CDR3s include the opening cysteine and the closing phenylalanine or tryptophan. Fields, in order: V gene, J gene, CDR3 length, D gene, CDR3 DNA, CDR3 protein. The D gene is left open where the match is weak.

TRBV18	TRBJ1-4	15	.	TGTGCCAGCTCACCGAGTACAGGGAACAATGAAAAACTGTTTTTT	CASSPSTGNNEKLFF
TRBV5-1	TRBJ2-3	15	TRBD1	TGCGCCAGCAGCTTCCGGGACAGGGACACAGATACGCAGTATTTT	CASSFRDRDTDTQYF
TRBV5-1	TRBJ2-5	18	.	TGCGCCAGCAGCTTAATGCTGGGGGCGCGGTCCAGTAGCGAGACCCAGTACTTC	CASSLMLGARSSSETQYF
TRBV27	TRBJ2-2	16	TRBD1	TGTGCCAGTCGGAGACAGGGTACGGCGAACGCCGGGGAGCTGTTTTTT	CASRRQGTANAGELFF
TRBV11-1	TRBJ1-1	15	.	TGTGCCAGCAGCACTATCTTCGGGGAGAACACTGAAGCTTTCTTT	CASSTIFGENTEAFF
TRBV5-1	TRBJ2-5	15	TRBD2	TGCGCCAGCAGCTTCCTAGCGGGGGGGCAAGAGACCCAGTACTTC	CASSFLAGGQETQYF
TRBV10-3	TRBJ2-5	15	TRBD1	TGTGCCATCAGTCGTGGGACAGGGGCGCAAGAGACCCAGTACTTC	CAISRGTGAQETQYF
TRBV19	TRBJ2-7	14	TRBD1	TGTGCCAGTAGTATAGGCGGGACAGGGGACGAGCAGTACTTC	CASSIGGTGDEQYF
TRBV19	TRBJ1-2	13	TRBD1	TGTGCCACCAGTAGGGACAGAGACTATGGCTACACCTTC	CATSRDRDYGYTF
TRBV3-1/TRBV3-2	TRBJ1-5	14	.	TGTGCCAGCAGCCTAAATACAGGAAATCAGCCCCAGCATTTT	CASSLNTGNQPQHF
TRBV2	TRBJ1-1	15	.	TGTGCCAGCAGTTTACAGGGCTCGGTAGGCACTGAAGCTTTCTTT	CASSLQGSVGTEAFF
TRBV7-6	TRBJ2-7	16	TRBD1	TGTGCCAGCAGCTTAGCGGGGGACAGGGGCACCTACGAGCAGTACTTC	CASSLAGDRGTYEQYF